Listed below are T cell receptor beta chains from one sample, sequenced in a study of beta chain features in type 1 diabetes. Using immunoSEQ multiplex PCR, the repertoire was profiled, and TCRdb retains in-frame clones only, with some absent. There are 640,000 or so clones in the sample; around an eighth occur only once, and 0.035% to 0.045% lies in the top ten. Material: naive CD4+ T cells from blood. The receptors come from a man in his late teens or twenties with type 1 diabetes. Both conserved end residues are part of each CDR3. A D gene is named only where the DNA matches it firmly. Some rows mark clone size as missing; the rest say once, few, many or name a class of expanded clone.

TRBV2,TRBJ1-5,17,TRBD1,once,TGTGCCAGCAGTAGACGCGGGACAGCTTATAGCAATCAGCCCCAGCATTTT,CASSRRGTAYSNQPQHF
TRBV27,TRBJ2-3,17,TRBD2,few,TGTGCCAGCAGTTTATCCTTGCGGGAGGGCCAGGAACGTACGCAGTATTTT,CASSLSLREGQERTQYF
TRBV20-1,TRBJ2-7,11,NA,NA,TGCAGTGCTAGAGTGAAGCACGAGCAGTACTTC,CSARVKHEQYF
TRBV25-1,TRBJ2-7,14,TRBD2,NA,TGTGCCAGCAGTACTAGCGGGGGGCCCTACGAGCAGTACTTC,CASSTSGGPYEQYF
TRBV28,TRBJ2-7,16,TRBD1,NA,TGTGCCAGCACTTCTCAGGGGGCTGAAGGCTCCTACGAGCAGTACTTC,CASTSQGAEGSYEQYF
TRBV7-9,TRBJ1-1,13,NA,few,TGTGCCAGCAGCTTAGGGGGCCCTCCTGAAGCTTTCTTT,CASSLGGPPEAFF
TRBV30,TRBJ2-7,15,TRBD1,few,TGTGCCTGGAGCTACACAGGGGCGAGCTCCTACGAGCAGTACTTC,CAWSYTGASSYEQYF
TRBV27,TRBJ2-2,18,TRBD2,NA,TGTGCCAGCAGTTCACCGGGACTAGCGGGAGGTATCACCGGGGAGCTGTTTTTT,CASSSPGLAGGITGELFF
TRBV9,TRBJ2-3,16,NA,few,TGTGCCAGCAGCTCAGCTTCCGGACCAGCAGGGGATACGCAGTATTTT,CASSSASGPAGDTQYF
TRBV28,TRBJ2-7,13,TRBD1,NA,TGTGCCAGCAGACATGGACAGGGGCCCGAGCAGTACTTC,CASRHGQGPEQYF
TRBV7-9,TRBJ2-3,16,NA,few,TGTGCCAGCAGCCCCCTGGGGGGAACTAGCACAGATACGCAGTATTTT,CASSPLGGTSTDTQYF
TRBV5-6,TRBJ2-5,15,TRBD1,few,TGTGCCAGCAGTTATCCGGGACAGGGACAGGAGACCCAGTACTTC,CASSYPGQGQETQYF
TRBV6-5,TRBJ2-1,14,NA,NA,TGTGCCAGCAGTTACCGGCGGAGCTACAATGAGCAGTTCTTC,CASSYRRSYNEQFF
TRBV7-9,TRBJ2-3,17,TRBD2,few,TGTGCCAGCAGCCCTAACAGCGGGAGGCCCCAATCAGATACGCAGTATTTT,CASSPNSGRPQSDTQYF
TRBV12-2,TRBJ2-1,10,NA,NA,TGTGCATTTGGCTACAATGAGCAGTTCTTC,CAFGYNEQFF
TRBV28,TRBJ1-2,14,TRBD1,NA,TGTGCCAGCACCACCCCGACAGGGCCCTATGGCTACACCTTC,CASTTPTGPYGYTF
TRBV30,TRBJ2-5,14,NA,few,TGTGCCTGGAGTGTACGGGGGGCCGGTGAGACCCAGTACTTC,CAWSVRGAGETQYF
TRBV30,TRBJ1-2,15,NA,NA,TGTGCCTGGAGTGTACCCACCCTTCTAAACTATGGCTACACCTTC,CAWSVPTLLNYGYTF
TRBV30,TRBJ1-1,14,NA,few,TGTGCCTGGACTCGGAACAGGGTTCGGACTGAAGCTTTCTTT,CAWTRNRVRTEAFF
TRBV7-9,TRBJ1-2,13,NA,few,TGTGCCAGCAGCTTCGCCAGGGAATATGGCTACACCTTC,CASSFAREYGYTF
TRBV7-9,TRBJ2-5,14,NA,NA,TGTGCCAGCAGCTCGACAGGGAGGGGAGAGACCCAGTACTTC,CASSSTGRGETQYF
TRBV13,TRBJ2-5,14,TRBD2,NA,TGTGCCAGCAGCGGGACTAGCGGCCAAGAGACCCAGTACTTC,CASSGTSGQETQYF
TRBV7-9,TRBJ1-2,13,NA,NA,TGTGCCAGCAGCACCGGGACATACTATGGCTACACCTTC,CASSTGTYYGYTF
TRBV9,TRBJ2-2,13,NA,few,TGTGCCAGCAGCGTTCGCGGGGATGGGGAGCTGTTTTTT,CASSVRGDGELFF
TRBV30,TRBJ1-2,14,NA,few,TGTGCCTGGGATACACAGGGTCAGGGCTATGGCTACACCTTC,CAWDTQGQGYGYTF
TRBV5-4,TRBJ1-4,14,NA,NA,TGTGTCAGCAGCCAAACGGGGTTCAATGAAAAACTGTTTTTT,CVSSQTGFNEKLFF
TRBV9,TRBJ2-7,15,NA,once,TGTGCCAGCAGCGTAGAAGGTAGCCGGTCCTACGAGCAGTACTTC,CASSVEGSRSYEQYF
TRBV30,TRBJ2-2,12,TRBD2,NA,TGTGCCGGGGGACTAGCCACCGGGGAGCTGTTTTTT,CAGGLATGELFF
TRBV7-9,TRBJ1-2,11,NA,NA,TGTGCCAGCAGCTTAGCATCTGGCTACACCTTC,CASSLASGYTF
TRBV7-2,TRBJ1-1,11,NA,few,TGTGCCAGCGCACTCGGAACTGAAGCTTTCTTT,CASALGTEAFF
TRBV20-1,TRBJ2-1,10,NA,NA,TGCAGTGCTGGCGGCGATGAGCAGTTCTTC,CSAGGDEQFF
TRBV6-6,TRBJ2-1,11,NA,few,TGTGCCGCAGCAGGGTACAATGAGCAGTTCTTC,CAAAGYNEQFF
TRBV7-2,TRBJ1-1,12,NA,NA,TGTGCCAGCAGACATAGACAAGCTGAAGCTTTCTTT,CASRHRQAEAFF
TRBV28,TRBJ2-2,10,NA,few,TGTGCCAGCGCCAGCAGGGAGCTGTTTTTT,CASASRELFF
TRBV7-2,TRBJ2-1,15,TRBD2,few,TGTGCCAGCAGACAGACTAGCGGGAGCTTTCAGGAGCAGTTCTTC,CASRQTSGSFQEQFF
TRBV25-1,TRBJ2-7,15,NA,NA,TGTGCCAGCAGTGAAGGAGGCAAGCCCTCCTACGAGCAGTACTTC,CASSEGGKPSYEQYF
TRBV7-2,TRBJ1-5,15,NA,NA,TGTGCCAGCAGCATGGGGAGGGGGGCATTCCAGCCCCAGCATTTT,CASSMGRGAFQPQHF
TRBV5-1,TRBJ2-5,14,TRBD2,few,TGCGCCAGCAGCTCGTTAGCGGGAGACGAGACCCAGTACTTC,CASSSLAGDETQYF
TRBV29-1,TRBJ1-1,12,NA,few,TGCAGCGTCTCAAAACCCTCCACTGAAGCTTTCTTT,CSVSKPSTEAFF
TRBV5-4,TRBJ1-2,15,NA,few,TGTGCCAGCAGCTTGCGGGGGGGAGAGAAAGATGGCTACACCTTC,CASSLRGGEKDGYTF
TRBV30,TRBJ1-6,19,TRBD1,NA,TGTGCCTGGAGCCTTACGACCGCCCTCGGACAGGGAATAGGATCACCCCTCCACTTT,CAWSLTTALGQGIGSPLHF